A single T cell receptor beta chain is shown here with its context. A single base separates this from a much larger clone, so it may be a read error. Germline V CDR1 and CDR2: SGHDT, YYEEEE. The CDR3 is 15 residues long. The sample belongs to a study of T and B cells in COVID-19 patients. TRB was amplified from around 250-460 ng of blood genomic DNA. BIOMED2 TRB-A/B primer pools were used in multiplex TRB PCR. Each CDR3 protein gets one entry after TCRdb re-called the multiplex PCR reads with MiXCR. The sample lists some 2,800 distinct CDR3 sequences, approximately 24% occurring once. Sequenced material: blood. The sequence was obtained from a human donor with active COVID-19. This chain connects TRBV5-6 to TRBJ2-1, with 7 nucleotides matching TRBD1. CDR3 sequence: CASSFRDSSYNVQFF. The CDR3 DNA is TGTGCCAGCAGCTTTAGGGACAGCTCCTACAATGTGCAGTTCTTC.